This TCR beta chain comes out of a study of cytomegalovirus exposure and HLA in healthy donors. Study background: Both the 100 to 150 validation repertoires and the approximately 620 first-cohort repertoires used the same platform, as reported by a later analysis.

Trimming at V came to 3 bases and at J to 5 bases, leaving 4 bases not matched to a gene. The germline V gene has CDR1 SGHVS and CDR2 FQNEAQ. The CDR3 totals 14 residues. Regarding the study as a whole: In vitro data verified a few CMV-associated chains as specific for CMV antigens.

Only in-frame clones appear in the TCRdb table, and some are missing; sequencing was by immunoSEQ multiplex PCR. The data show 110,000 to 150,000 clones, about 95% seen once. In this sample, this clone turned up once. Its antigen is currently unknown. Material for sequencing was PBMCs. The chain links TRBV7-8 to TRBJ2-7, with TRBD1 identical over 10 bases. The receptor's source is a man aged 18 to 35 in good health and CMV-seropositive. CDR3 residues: CASSFRDRGDEQYF. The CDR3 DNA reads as TGTGCCAGCAGCTTCCGGGACAGGGGCGACGAGCAGTACTTC.